This TCR beta chain was captured in a study of shared clonotypes between healthy human individuals. Study-wide context: Per donor, CD8 memory used one plate, CD8 naive used two, CD4 memory used three and CD4 naive used three.

The authors ran the assay at deep level. Evenly divided among several immunoSEQ plates was the genomic DNA of each subset. Assay used: immunoSEQ multiplex PCR; TCRdb lists only in-frame clones, some missing. The sample records over a million clones, 78% being singletons. All donors were Caucasian adults living in Nashville, Tennessee. This CDR3 is 12 amino acids long. Trimming cost V 4 bases and J 6 bases, with 9 bases left between them. The V gene's germline CDR1 is SGHRS and CDR2 YFSETQ. The source is a man between 18 and 35 years old in good health. Some clones in this sample may be carry-over from other donors' samples. The sample taken for sequencing was memory CD4+ T cells from PBMCs. Subset meaning: CD45RA-negative fraction. The J gene is TRBJ2-3, the V gene TRBV5-1; no clear D gene. This chain's CDR3 is CASSHPMDTQYF. In DNA form, the CDR3 reads TGCGCCAGCAGCCATCCAATGGATACGCAGTATTTT.